One and the same sample provided the 5 T cell receptor beta chains below, sequenced in a study of regulatory T cells in long-lasting Graves disease. Regarding time point: persistent/refractory GD, antithyroid drugs over 5 years with positive TRAb. Construction of the TCR library relied on RNA isolated from PBMCs. Sequencing libraries for TCR beta were prepared with iRepertoire HTBI primers and Arm-PCR of CDR3 regions. TCRdb fed the multiplex PCR reads into MiXCR, producing one record per CDR3 protein. In the table there are approximately 350,000 distinct CDR3 sequences, roughly 24% of which are singletons. The source was peripheral blood mononuclear cells (PBMCs), collected when the disease was refractory, from a patient treated with antithyroid drugs. These receptors were taken from a woman in her thirties or forties with Graves disease.

With respect to this clonotype: This likely came from a read error, as a far larger clone is one base away. This chain links TRBV2 with TRBJ2-7; 7 nucleotides align to TRBD1. Losses at the gene ends were 6 bases for V and 6 bases for J; bases not matched to a gene: 11. The CDR3 loop spans 14 amino acids. Germline V gives CDR1 SNHLY, CDR2 FYNNEI. This CDR3 reads CASSWMTGPSEQYF. The CDR3 DNA reads TGTGCCAGCAGCTGGATGACAGGGCCCAGCGAGCAGTACTTC.

As concerns this clonotype: A much larger clonotype is one base distant, so this may be a read error. CDR3 nucleotide sequence: TGCAGTGCTATTAGGAGGGACCCTACGAATGAGCAGCTCTTC. Translated, it gives CSAIRRDPTNEQLF. The J gene is TRBJ2-1, the V gene TRBV20-1; D is possibly TRBD2 (6 bases). The germline V gene encodes CDR1 DFQATT and CDR2 SNEGSKA (reference sequence). The CDR3 totals 14 residues.

This chain uses TRBV12-3 or TRBV12-4 with TRBJ1-6; D is unclear. The CDR3 is made up of 13 amino acids. V gave up 5 bases and J gave up 4 bases, with 6 bases separating them. The CDR3 loop reads CASSVDYNSPLHF. The CDR3 coding sequence is TGTGCCAGCAGTGTAGATTATAATTCACCCCTCCACTTT.

The rearrangement links TRBV4-2 to TRBJ2-6; 7 bases agree with TRBD2. Trimming took 0 bases from V and 0 from J; bases not matched to a gene: 11. The CDR3 extends over 20 amino acids. CDR1 LGHNA and CDR2 YNFKEQ come from the germline V gene. CDR3 region: CASSQDLGKRESSGANVLTF. The CDR3 DNA sequence: TGTGCCAGCAGCCAAGATCTTGGGAAGCGGGAAAGCTCTGGGGCCAACGTCCTGACTTTC.

This clonotype was counted a few times. The chain recombines TRBV6-1 with TRBJ1-5; TRBD1 aligns across 12 bases. Germline loops: CDR1 MNHNS, CDR2 SASEGT. V gave up 5 bases and J gave up 7 bases; unmatched junction bases: 9. The CDR3 has 16 amino acids. CDR3: CASSTPGQGARQPQHF. CDR3 DNA: TGTGCCAGCAGTACTCCGGGACAGGGGGCGAGACAGCCCCAGCATTTT.